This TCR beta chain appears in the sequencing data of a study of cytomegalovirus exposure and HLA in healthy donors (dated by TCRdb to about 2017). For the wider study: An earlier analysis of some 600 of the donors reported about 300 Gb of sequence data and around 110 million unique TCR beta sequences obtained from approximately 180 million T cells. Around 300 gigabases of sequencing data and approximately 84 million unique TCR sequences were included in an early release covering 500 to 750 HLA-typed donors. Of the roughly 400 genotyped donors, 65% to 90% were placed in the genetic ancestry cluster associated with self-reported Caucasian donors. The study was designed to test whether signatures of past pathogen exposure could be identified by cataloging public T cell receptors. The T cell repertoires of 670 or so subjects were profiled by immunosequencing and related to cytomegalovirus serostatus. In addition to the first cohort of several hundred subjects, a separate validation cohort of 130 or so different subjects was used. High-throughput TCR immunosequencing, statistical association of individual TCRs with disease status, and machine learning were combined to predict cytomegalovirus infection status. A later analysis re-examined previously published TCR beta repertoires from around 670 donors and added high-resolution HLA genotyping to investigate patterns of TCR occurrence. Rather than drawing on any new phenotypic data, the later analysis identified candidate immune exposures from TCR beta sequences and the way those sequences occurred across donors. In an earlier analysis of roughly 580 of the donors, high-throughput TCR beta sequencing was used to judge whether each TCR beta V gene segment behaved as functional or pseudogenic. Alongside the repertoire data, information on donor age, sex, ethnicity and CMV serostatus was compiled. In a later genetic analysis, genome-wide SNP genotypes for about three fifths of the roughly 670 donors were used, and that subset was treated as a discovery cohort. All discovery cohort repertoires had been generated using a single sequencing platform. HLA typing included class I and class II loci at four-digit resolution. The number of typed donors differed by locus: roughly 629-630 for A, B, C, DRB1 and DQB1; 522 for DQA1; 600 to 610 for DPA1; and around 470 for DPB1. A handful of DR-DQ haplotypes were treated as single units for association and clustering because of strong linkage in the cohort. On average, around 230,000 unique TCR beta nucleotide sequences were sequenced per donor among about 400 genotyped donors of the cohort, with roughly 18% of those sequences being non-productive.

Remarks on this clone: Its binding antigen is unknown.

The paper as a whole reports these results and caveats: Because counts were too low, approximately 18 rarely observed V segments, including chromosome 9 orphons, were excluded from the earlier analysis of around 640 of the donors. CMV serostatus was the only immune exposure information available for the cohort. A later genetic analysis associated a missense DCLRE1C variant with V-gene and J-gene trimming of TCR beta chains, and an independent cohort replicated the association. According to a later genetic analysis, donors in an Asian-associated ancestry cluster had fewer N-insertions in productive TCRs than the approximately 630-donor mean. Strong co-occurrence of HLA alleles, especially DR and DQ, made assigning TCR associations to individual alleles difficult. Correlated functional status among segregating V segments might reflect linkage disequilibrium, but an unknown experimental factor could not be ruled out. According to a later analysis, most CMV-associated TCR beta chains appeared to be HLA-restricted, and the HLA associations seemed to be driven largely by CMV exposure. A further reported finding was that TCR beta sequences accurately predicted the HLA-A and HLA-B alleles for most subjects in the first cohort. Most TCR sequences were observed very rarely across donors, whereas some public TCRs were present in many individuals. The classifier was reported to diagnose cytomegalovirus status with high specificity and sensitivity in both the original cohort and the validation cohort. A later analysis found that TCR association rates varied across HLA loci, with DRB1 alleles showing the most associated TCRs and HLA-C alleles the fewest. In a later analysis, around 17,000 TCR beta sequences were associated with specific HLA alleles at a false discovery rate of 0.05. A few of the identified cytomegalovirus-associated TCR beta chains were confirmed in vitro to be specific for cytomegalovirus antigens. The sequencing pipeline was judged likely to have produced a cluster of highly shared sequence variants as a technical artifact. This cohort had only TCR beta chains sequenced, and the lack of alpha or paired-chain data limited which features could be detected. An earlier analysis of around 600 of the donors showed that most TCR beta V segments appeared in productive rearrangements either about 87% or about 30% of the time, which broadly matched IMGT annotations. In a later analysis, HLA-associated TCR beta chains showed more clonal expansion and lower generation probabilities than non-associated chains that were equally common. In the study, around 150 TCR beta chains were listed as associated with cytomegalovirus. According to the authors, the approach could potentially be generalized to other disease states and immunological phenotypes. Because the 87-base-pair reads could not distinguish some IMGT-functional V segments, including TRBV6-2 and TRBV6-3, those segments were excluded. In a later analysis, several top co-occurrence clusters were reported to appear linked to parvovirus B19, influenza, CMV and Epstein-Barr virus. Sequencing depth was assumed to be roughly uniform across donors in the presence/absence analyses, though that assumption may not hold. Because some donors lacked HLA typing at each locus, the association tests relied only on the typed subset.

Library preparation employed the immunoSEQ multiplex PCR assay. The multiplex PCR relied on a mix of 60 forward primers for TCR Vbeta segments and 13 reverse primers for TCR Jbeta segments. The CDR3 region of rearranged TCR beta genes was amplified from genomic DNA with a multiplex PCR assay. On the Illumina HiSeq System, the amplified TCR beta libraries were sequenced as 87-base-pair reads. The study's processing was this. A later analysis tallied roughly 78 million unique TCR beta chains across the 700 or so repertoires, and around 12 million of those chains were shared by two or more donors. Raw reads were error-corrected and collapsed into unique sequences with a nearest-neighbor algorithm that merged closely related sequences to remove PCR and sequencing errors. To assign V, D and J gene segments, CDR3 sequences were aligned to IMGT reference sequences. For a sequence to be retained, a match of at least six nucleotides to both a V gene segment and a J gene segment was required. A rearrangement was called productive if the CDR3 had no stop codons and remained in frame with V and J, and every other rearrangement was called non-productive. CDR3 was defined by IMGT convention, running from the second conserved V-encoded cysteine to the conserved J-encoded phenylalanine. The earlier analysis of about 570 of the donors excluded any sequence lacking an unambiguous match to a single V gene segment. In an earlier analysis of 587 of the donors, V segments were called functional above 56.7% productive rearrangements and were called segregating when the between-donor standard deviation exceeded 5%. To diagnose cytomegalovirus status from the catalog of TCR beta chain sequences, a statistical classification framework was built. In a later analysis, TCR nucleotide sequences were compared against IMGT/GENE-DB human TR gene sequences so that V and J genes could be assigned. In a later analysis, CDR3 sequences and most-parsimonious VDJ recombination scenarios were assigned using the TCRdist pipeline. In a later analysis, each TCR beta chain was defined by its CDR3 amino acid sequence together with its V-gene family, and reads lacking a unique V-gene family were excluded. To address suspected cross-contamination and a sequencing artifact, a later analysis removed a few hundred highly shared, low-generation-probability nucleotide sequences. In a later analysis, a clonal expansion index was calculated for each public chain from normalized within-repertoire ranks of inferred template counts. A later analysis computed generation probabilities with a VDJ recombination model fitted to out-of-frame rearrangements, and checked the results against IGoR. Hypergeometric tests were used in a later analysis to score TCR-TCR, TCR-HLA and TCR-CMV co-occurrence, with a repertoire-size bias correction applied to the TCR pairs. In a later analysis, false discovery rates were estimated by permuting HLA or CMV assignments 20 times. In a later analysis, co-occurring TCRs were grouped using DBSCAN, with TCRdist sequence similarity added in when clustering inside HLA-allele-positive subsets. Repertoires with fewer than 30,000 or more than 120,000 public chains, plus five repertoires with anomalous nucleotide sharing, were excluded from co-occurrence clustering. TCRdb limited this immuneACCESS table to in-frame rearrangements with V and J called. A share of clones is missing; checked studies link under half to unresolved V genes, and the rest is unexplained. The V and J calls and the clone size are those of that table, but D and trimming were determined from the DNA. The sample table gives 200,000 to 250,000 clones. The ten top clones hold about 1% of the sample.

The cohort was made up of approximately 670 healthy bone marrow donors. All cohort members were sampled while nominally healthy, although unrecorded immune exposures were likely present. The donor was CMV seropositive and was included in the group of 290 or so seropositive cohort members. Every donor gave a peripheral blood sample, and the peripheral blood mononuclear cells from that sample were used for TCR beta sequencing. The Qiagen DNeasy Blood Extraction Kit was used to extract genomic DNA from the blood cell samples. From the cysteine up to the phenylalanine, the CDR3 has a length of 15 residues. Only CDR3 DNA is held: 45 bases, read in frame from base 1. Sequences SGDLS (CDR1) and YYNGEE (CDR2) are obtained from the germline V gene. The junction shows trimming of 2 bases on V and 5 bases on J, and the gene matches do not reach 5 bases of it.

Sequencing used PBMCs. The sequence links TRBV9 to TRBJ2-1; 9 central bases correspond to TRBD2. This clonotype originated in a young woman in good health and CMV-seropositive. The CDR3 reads CASSVQREEHNEQFF. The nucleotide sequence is TGTGCCAGCAGCGTGCAGCGGGAGGAGCACAATGAGCAGTTCTTC.